Below are 32 T cell receptor beta chains sequenced from a single sample in a study of cytomegalovirus exposure and HLA in healthy donors. A multiplex PCR was run with 60 Vbeta primers and 13 Jbeta primers. Generated by immunoSEQ multiplex PCR, the TCRdb table keeps only in-frame clones and is missing some. The data show tens of thousands of clones, 80% to 90% seen once. Sequences were obtained from PBMCs. Receptor source: a woman aged 25 to 39 in good health and CMV-seronegative.

The chain employs TRBV6-1 and TRBJ2-1; 10 bases are a match to TRBD2. J lost 7 bases, V lost 2 bases, and 8 bases had no gene match. Germline V gene data show CDR1 as MNHNS and CDR2 as SASEGT. There are 16 residues in the CDR3. CDR3 in amino acids: CASSEPASGSGNEQFF. In nucleotides, the CDR3 is TGTGCCAGCAGTGAACCCGCTAGCGGGAGTGGGAATGAGCAGTTCTTC.

V usage is TRBV5-6 and J usage is TRBJ2-1, with 7 nucleotides matching TRBD2. The junction had 2 bases not matched to a gene; V was cut back by 1 base and J by 1 base. CDR1 is SGHDT and CDR2 is YYEEEE in the germline V gene. CDR3 length equals 15 residues. The CDR3 spells CASSLRGSSYNEQFF. The DNA for the CDR3 is TGTGCCAGCAGCTTGCGCGGGAGTTCCTACAATGAGCAGTTCTTC.

This rearrangement joins TRBV5-1 to TRBJ2-7; D possibly corresponds to TRBD1 (5 bases). Germline CDR1 and CDR2: SGHRS and YFSETQ. The CDR3 is made up of 14 amino acids. The V gene lost 2 bases and the J gene lost 3 bases, with 12 bases spanning the gap. In DNA form, the CDR3 reads TGCGCCAGCAGCTTCGTGGGGCCGGACTACGAGCAGTACTTC. Protein product: CASSFVGPDYEQYF.

This chain connects TRBV10-3 to TRBJ2-1; TRBD2 might be the D (6 bases). The CDR3 covers 13 residues. Germline CDR1 reads ENHRY; CDR2 reads SYGVKD. With 4 bases removed from V and 8 bases from J, the gap between germline ends came to 12 bases. The CDR3 DNA is TGTGCCATCAGTGCGACTAGTCAGGATGAGCAGTTCTTC. This codes for CAISATSQDEQFF.

CDR3 in DNA: TGTGCCAGCAGTTACCGCGCTCCGGGACAGGGGGTAACCTGCTCCTACGAGCAGTACTTC. Encoded protein: CASSYRAPGQGVTCSYEQYF. V and J are TRBV6-7 and TRBJ2-7; 11 positions agree with TRBD1. TRBV6-7 is assigned to the ORF class and has an uncertain function. The CDR3 has 20 amino acids. Unmatched junction bases numbered 15, after V lost 2 bases and J lost 0 bases.

The rearrangement uses TRBV11-2 and TRBJ1-3; D unclear. Germline-derived CDR1 and CDR2 are SGHAT and FQNNGV. Trimming pared 1 base from V and 4 bases from J, leaving 14 bases between. The CDR3 contains 16 residues. This CDR3 is CASSLGVGQLGNTIYF. The CDR3 DNA reads as TGTGCCAGCAGCTTAGGGGTTGGGCAGCTCGGAAACACCATATATTTT.

The V gene is TRBV28, the J gene TRBJ2-5; D possibly corresponds to TRBD1 (5 bases). The J call may be incorrect, as the DNA end agrees better with TRBJ2-7. CDR1 and CDR2 (germline): MDHEN, SYDVKM. This CDR3 comprises 16 residues. The CDR3 DNA follows: TGTGCCAGCAGTTTAGTAGGGGCGTACGGTACCTACGAGCAGTACTTC. Its translation: CASSLVGAYGTYEQYF.

This clone was counted between two and nine times. V and J are TRBV6-4 and TRBJ2-3; 7 bases agree with TRBD2. V was pared by 1 base and J by 1 base, with 5 bases of the junction left unmatched. CDR1 is MRHNA and CDR2 is SNTAGT in the germline V gene. The CDR3 is made up of 16 amino acids. The CDR3 reads CASSDYPSGGTDTQYF. Here the CDR3 DNA reads TGTGCCAGCAGTGACTATCCTAGCGGAGGCACAGATACGCAGTATTTT.

This chain links TRBV18 with TRBJ2-2; 8 bases are shared with TRBD2. V trimming: 3 bases; J trimming: 5 bases; junction bases outside the gene matches: 8. The CDR3 contains 16 residues. Germline CDR1 is KGHSH and CDR2 is LQKENI. In DNA form, the CDR3 reads TGTGCCAGCTCACCCCTCGCGGGAGGAGAGACCGGGGAGCTGTTTTTT. It yields the protein CASSPLAGGETGELFF.

The chain employs TRBV6-1 and TRBJ1-2; 9 nucleotides line up with TRBD1. The length of the CDR3 is 16 residues. The germline V gene has CDR1 MNHNS and CDR2 SASEGT. V dropped 0 bases and J dropped 1; count of bases not matched to a gene: 3. The CDR3, as DNA: TGTGCCAGCAGTGAAGCGGACAGGGGCTTTAACTATGGCTACACCTTC. Its protein product is CASSEADRGFNYGYTF.

This clone has a single count. The chain combines TRBV18 with TRBJ1-2, with a tentative D call TRBD1 (6 bases). From germline, CDR1 is KGHSH and CDR2 LQKENI. The CDR3 has 15 amino acids. V was trimmed by 2 bases and J by 0 bases, leaving 10 bases between them. CDR3: CASSPMDSANYGYTF. The CDR3 DNA sequence: TGTGCCAGCTCACCAATGGACAGCGCTAACTATGGCTACACCTTC.

The chain recombines TRBV9 with TRBJ2-5; TRBD2 aligns across 8 bases. CDR1 and CDR2 (germline): SGDLS, YYNGEE. Trimming removed 3 bases from V and 4 bases from J; junction bases left unmatched: 8. This CDR3 is built from 15 residues. DNA for the CDR3: TGTGCCAGCAGCGCCGCGGGAGGCAGGGTAGAGACCCAGTACTTC. Residues: CASSAAGGRVETQYF.

The rearrangement uses TRBV18 and TRBJ2-2, with D perhaps TRBD1 (5 bases). This CDR3 is 15 amino acids long. Germline V lookup: CDR1 KGHSH, CDR2 LQKENI. The ends were cut back, 3 bases at V and 5 bases at J, with 13 bases in the middle. The CDR3 reads CASSPGTGNTGELFF. CDR3 sequence (DNA): TGTGCCAGCTCACCCGGCACAGGAAATACCGGGGAGCTGTTTTTT.

The V and J genes are TRBV4-1 and TRBJ2-1; D perhaps matches TRBD2 (6 bases). The length of the CDR3 is 15 residues. V was trimmed by 2 bases and J by 3 bases, leaving 11 bases between them. Germline assignment: CDR1 MGHRA and CDR2 YSYEKL. The DNA for the CDR3 is TGCGCCAGCAGCCAAAGCCTAGCGAGCTACAATGAGCAGTTCTTC. It translates to CASSQSLASYNEQFF.

This chain links TRBV15 with TRBJ1-4; no clear D gene. This CDR3 region has 16 residues. CDR1 is LNHNV and CDR2 is YYDKDF in the germline V gene (reference sequence). Trimming removed 0 bases at V and 3 bases at J, with 11 bases between. CDR3 DNA sequence: TGTGCCACCAGCAGAGATCTCGGGAAAGCTAATGAAAAACTGTTTTTT. This encodes CATSRDLGKANEKLFF.

The CDR3 nucleotides read TGTGCCAGCAGCTTAGTTAGTAGCGGCACAGATACGCAGTATTTT. It codes for CASSLVSSGTDTQYF. The J gene is TRBJ2-3, the V gene TRBV7-2, with a tentative D call TRBD2 (5 bases). The CDR3 is 15 amino acids. Germline values: CDR1 SGHTA, CDR2 FQGNSA. The V and J ends lost 1 base and 1 base respectively, with 9 bases between them.

In its sample, this clone was seen a few times. J is TRBJ1-5 and V is TRBV28; 9 positions agree with TRBD1. The CDR3 extends over 14 amino acids. Germline V CDR1 and CDR2: MDHEN, SYDVKM. With 6 bases clipped from V and 11 bases from J, the junction kept 11 bases outside the gene matches. CDR3 residues: CASSFHRGRETQHF. For the CDR3, the DNA is TGTGCCAGCAGCTTCCACAGGGGGCGCGAGACCCAGCATTTT.

The chain employs TRBV4-1 and TRBJ2-7; D call uncertain. There are 14 residues in the CDR3. The germline V and J ends were trimmed by 0 bases and 1 base, with 7 bases remaining between them. CDR1 is MGHRA, CDR2 YSYEKL, per germline. In nucleotides, the CDR3 is TGCGCCAGCAGCCAAGATGAACAGTCCTACGAGCAGTACTTC. Protein product: CASSQDEQSYEQYF.

This clone has only one observation. J is TRBJ1-3 and V is TRBV6-1; D is unresolved. Germline V gives CDR1 MNHNS, CDR2 SASEGT. V was pared by 2 bases and J by 1 base, with 12 bases between. The CDR3 covers 16 residues. In nucleotides, the CDR3 is TGTGCCAGCAGTGAATTAGGTTCCGGGTCTGGAAACACCATATATTTT. Encoded protein: CASSELGSGSGNTIYF.

The V call is TRBV29-1, the J call TRBJ2-7, with 7 nucleotides matching TRBD1. V was pared by 4 bases and J by 0 bases, with 0 bases of the junction left unmatched. CDR1 is SQVTM and CDR2 is ANQGSEA in the germline V gene. The CDR3 consists of 12 residues. The CDR3 DNA reads as TGCAGCGTTGGGACAGGCTCCTACGAGCAGTACTTC. The encoded protein is CSVGTGSYEQYF.

This clone was observed a single time. The rearrangement links TRBV7-3 to TRBJ1-5; D possibly corresponds to TRBD1 (5 bases). Trimming took 2 bases from V and 7 from J, leaving 9 bases between them. Per the germline V gene, CDR1 is SGHTA and CDR2 is FQGTGA. CDR3 length: 13 residues. The CDR3 here is CASSLGQGQPQHF. In nucleotides, the CDR3 is TGTGCCAGCAGCTTAGGCCAGGGACAGCCCCAGCATTTT.

The gene calls are TRBV28 and TRBJ2-1; 7 nucleotides agree with TRBD2. With 6 bases clipped from V and 5 bases from J, the junction kept 7 bases outside the gene matches. The germline V gene encodes CDR1 MDHEN and CDR2 SYDVKM. This CDR3 spans 14 amino acids. This CDR3 reads CASRGWEGHNEQFF. The CDR3 DNA sequence: TGTGCCAGCAGAGGGTGGGAGGGCCACAATGAGCAGTTCTTC.

This clone was recorded a few times. A junction end diverges from the germline sequence, so it may reflect a read error. V and J are TRBV7-9 and TRBJ2-1, with 9 bases fitting TRBD1. The CDR3 consists of 16 residues. CDR1 and CDR2 (germline): SEHNR, FQNEAQ (reference sequence). This chain's CDR3 is CSSSHGPGQGWNEQFF. DNA for the CDR3: TGTTCCAGCAGCCACGGGCCGGGACAGGGTTGGAATGAGCAGTTCTTC.

This clone showed up just a few times. The chain recombines TRBV5-1 with TRBJ2-1; possible D gene TRBD2, 5 bases. The V gene's germline CDR1 is SGHRS and CDR2 YFSETQ. This CDR3 region has 15 residues. Trimming left V 0 bases short and J 4 bases short, with 11 bases between. CDR3 DNA: TGCGCCAGCAGCTTGGCCAGCGGTCGTTACAATGAGCAGTTCTTC. Translation: CASSLASGRYNEQFF.

The chain joins TRBV28 to TRBJ2-1; 12 bases line up with TRBD2. This CDR3 region has 18 residues. V shed 6 bases, J shed 3 bases, and the junction held 12 bases outside the gene matches. Germline CDR1 is MDHEN and CDR2 is SYDVKM. The CDR3 loop is CASSHRETSGSRYNEQFF. In DNA form, the CDR3 reads TGTGCCAGCAGCCATAGAGAGACTAGCGGGAGTCGCTACAATGAGCAGTTCTTC.

This clone was observed a single time. The rearrangement uses TRBV6-5 and TRBJ2-1, with 9 bases matching TRBD2. The CDR3 is made up of 15 amino acids. Germline loops: CDR1 MNHEY, CDR2 SVGAGI. Trimming at V came to 2 bases and at J to 5 bases, leaving 4 bases not matched to a gene. CDR3 bases: TGTGCCAGCAGTTACGCGGGAGGGCCCCACAATGAGCAGTTCTTC. Translating gives CASSYAGGPHNEQFF.

V gene TRBV7-6 combines with J gene TRBJ2-7, with a weak D call TRBD1 (6 bases). The ends were cut back, 0 bases at V and 2 bases at J, with 14 bases in the middle. The CDR3 runs 16 residues. Per the germline V gene, CDR1 is SGHVS and CDR2 is FNYEAQ. In DNA, the CDR3 is TGTGCCAGCAGCTTAGCGGGGGCGGGTACCACCTACGAGCAGTACTTC. Protein sequence: CASSLAGAGTTYEQYF.

J is TRBJ1-2 and V is TRBV27; D is ambiguous. The CDR3 has 14 residues. Trimming took 5 bases from V and 8 from J, leaving 18 bases between them. CDR1 is MNHEY, CDR2 SMNVEV, per germline (reference sequence). The CDR3 region has the DNA TGTGCCAGCAGTCTGACGTGGGGTGCGGGCGGCTACACCTTC. The encoded protein is CASSLTWGAGGYTF.

The chain carries TRBV19 and TRBJ2-2; tentatively, D is TRBD1 (7 bases). Between the trimmed V and J ends, which lost 6 bases and 0 bases, there was a span of 11 bases. This CDR3 is 15 amino acids long. Germline V gene sequence: CDR1 LNHDA, CDR2 SQIVND (reference sequence). DNA of the CDR3: TGTGCCAGTAGGGCGGGACAGACGAACACCGGGGAGCTGTTTTTT. The encoded protein is CASRAGQTNTGELFF.

CDR3: CASSWDITEAFF. The CDR3 nucleotides are TGTGCCAGCAGCTGGGACATCACTGAAGCTTTCTTT. The genes are TRBV7-9 and TRBJ1-1, with D possibly being TRBD1 (6 bases). V was trimmed by 4 bases and J by 4 bases, leaving 7 bases between them. Per germline, CDR1 SEHNR and CDR2 FQNEAQ (reference sequence). This CDR3 region has 12 residues.

This clone has just one count. The chain employs TRBV19 and TRBJ1-2; 7 positions agree with TRBD1. J lost 8 bases, V lost 6 bases, and 6 bases had no gene match. Germline V gene lookup returns CDR1 LNHDA and CDR2 SQIVND (reference sequence). The CDR3 has 12 amino acids. This CDR3 is CASSDRAWGYTF. In nucleotides, the CDR3 is TGTGCCAGTAGCGACAGGGCCTGGGGCTACACCTTC. Full variable domain (rest looked up from reference TRBV19 and TRBJ1-2): DGGITQSPKYLFRKEGQNVTLSCEQNLNHDAMYWYRQDPGQGLRLIYYSQIVNDFQKGDIAEGYSVSREKKESFPLTVTSAQKNPTAFYLCASSDRAWGYTFGSGTRLTVV.

The chain joins TRBV28 to TRBJ2-1; TRBD1 matches at 8 bases. Germline values: CDR1 MDHEN, CDR2 SYDVKM. CDR3 length: 14 amino acids. Trimming cost V 6 bases and J 1 base; bases outside gene matches: 2. CDR3 protein: CASRDRVSYNEQFF. The CDR3 bases are TGTGCCAGCAGGGACAGGGTGTCCTACAATGAGCAGTTCTTC.